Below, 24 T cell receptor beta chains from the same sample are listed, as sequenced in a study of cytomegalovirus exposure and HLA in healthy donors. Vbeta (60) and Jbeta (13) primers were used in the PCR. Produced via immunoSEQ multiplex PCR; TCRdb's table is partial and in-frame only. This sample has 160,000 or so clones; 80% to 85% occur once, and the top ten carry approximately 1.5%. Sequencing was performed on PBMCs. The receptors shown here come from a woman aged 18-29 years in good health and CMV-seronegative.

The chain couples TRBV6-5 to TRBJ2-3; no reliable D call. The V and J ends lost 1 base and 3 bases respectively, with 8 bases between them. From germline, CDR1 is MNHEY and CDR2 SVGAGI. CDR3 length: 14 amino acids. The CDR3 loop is CASSYFARTDTQYF. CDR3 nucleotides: TGTGCCAGCAGTTACTTTGCGAGGACAGATACGCAGTATTTT.

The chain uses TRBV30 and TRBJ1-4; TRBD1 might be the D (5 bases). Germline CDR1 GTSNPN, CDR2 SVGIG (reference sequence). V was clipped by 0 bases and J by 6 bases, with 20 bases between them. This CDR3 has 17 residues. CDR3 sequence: CAWSVSPPRTRDEKLFF. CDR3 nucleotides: TGTGCCTGGAGTGTATCCCCCCCTCGGACAAGAGATGAAAAACTGTTTTTT.

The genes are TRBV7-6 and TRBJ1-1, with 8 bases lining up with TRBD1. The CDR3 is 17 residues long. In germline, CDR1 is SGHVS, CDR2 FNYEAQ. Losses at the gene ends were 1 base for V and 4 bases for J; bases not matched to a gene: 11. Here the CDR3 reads CASSLEPGGVGSTEAFF. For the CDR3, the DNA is TGTGCCAGCAGCTTAGAGCCAGGGGGCGTGGGGAGCACTGAAGCTTTCTTT.

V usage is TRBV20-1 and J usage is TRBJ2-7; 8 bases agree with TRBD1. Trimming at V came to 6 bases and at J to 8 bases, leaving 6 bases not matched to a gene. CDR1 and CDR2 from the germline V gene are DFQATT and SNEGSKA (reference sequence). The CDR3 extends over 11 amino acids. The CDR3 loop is CSAQDRAKQYF. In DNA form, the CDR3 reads TGCAGTGCACAGGACAGGGCCAAGCAGTACTTC.

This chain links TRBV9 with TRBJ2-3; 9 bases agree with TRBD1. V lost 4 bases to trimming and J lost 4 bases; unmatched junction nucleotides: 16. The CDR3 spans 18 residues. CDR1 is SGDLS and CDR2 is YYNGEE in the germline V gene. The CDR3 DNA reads TGTGCCAGCAGCAAATCCCACAGGGGGCCACACAGGGCAGATACGCAGTATTTT. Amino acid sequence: CASSKSHRGPHRADTQYF. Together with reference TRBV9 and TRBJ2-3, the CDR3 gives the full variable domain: DSGVTQTPKHLITATGQRVTLRCSPRSGDLSVYWYQQSLDQGLQFLIQYYNGEERAKGNILERFSAQQFPDLHSELNLSSLELGDSALYFCASSKSHRGPHRADTQYFGPGTRLTVL.

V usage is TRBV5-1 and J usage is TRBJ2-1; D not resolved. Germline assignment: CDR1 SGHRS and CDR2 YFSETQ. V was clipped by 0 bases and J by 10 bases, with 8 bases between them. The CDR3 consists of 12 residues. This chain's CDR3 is CASSLDSPEQFF. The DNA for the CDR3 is TGCGCCAGCAGCTTGGACAGCCCCGAGCAGTTCTTC. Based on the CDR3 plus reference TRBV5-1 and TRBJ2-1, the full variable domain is KAGVTQTPRYLIKTRGQQVTLSCSPISGHRSVSWYQQTPGQGLQFLFEYFSETQRNKGNFPGRFSGRQFSNSRSEMNVSTLELGDSALYLCASSLDSPEQFFGPGTRLTVL.

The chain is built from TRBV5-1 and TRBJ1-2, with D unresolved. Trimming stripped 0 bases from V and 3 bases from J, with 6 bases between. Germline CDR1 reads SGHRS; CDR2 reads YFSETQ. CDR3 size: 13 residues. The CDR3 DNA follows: TGCGCCAGCAGCTTGGAAAGAGACTATGGCTACACCTTC. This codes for CASSLERDYGYTF.

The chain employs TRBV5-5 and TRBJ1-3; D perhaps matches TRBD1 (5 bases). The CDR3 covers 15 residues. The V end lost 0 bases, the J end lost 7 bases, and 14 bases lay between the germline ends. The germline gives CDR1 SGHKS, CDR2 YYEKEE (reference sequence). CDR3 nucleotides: TGTGCCAGCAGCTTGGGGGCCGGGGGAAGGAACACCATATATTTT. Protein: CASSLGAGGRNTIYF.

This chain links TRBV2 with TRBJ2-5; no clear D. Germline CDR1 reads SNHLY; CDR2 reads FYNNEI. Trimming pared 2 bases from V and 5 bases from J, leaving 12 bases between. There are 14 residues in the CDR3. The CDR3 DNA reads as TGTGCCAGCAGTGAAAGACTGGCCATGGAGACCCAGTACTTC. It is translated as CASSERLAMETQYF.

CDR3 sequence: CASSLDRGARTEAFF. CDR3 DNA sequence: TGCGCCAGCAGCTTGGATCGGGGGGCTAGAACTGAAGCTTTCTTT. The V and J genes are TRBV5-1 and TRBJ1-1; D perhaps matches TRBD1 (6 bases). The CDR3 length is 15 residues. The V gene's germline CDR1 is SGHRS and CDR2 YFSETQ. Trimming shortened V by 0 bases and J by 5 bases, and 14 bases separated the two germline ends.

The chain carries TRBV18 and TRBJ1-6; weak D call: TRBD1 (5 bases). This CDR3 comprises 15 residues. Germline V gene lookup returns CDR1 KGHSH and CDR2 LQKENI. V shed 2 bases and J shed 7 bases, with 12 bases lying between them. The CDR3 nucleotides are TGTGCCAGCTCACCATCCAGGGTAGGGAATTCACCCCTCCACTTT. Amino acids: CASSPSRVGNSPLHF.

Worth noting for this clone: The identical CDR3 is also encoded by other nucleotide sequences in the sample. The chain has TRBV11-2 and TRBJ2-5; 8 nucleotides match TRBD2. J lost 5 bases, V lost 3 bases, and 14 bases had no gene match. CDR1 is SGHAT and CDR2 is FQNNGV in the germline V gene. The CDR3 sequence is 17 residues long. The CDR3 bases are TGTGCCAGCAGCTTTGCCTTAATAGCGGGGAGTCTGGAGACCCAGTACTTC. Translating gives CASSFALIAGSLETQYF.

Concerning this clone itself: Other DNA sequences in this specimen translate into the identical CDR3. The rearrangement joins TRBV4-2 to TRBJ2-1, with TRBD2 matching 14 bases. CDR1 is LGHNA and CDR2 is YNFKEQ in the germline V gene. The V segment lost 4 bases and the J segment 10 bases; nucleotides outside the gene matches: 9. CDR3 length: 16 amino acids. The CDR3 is CASSPSTSGGAEEQFF. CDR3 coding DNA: TGTGCCAGCAGCCCGTCGACTAGCGGGGGGGCTGAGGAGCAGTTCTTC.

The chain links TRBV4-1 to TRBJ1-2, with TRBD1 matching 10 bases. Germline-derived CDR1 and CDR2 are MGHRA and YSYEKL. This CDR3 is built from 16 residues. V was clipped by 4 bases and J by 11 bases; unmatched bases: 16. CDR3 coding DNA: TGCGCCAGCAGCCGAAGAGTGGGACAGGGGCCCGATAGTTACACCTTC. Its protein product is CASSRRVGQGPDSYTF.

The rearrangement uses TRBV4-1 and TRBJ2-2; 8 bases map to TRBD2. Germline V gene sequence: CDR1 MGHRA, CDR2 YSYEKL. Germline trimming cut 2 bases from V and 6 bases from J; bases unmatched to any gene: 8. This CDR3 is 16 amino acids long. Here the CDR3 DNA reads TGCGCCAGCAGCCAATTCCAGCGGGGGACCGCCGGGGAGCTGTTTTTT. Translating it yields CASSQFQRGTAGELFF.

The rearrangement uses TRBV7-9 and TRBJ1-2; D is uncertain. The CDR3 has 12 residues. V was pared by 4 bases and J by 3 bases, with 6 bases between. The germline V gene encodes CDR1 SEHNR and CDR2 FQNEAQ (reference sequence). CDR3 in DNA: TGTGCCAGCAGCTATAATTACTATGGCTACACCTTC. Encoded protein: CASSYNYYGYTF.

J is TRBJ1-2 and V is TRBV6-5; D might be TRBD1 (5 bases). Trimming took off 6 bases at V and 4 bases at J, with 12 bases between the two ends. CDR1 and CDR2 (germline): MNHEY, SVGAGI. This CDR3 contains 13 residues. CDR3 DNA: TGTGCCAGCAGCGCGACAGCGTTCTATGGCTACACCTTC. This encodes CASSATAFYGYTF.

CDR3 amino acids: CASSADRRGRGTDTQYF. As DNA, the CDR3 is TGCGCCAGCAGCGCTGACAGGCGAGGCAGAGGCACAGATACGCAGTATTTT. The chain couples TRBV5-1 to TRBJ2-3; TRBD1 is a possible D gene (6 bases). Trimming took 4 bases from V and 1 from J, leaving 19 bases between them. The CDR3 runs to 17 residues. Germline V CDR1 and CDR2: SGHRS, YFSETQ.

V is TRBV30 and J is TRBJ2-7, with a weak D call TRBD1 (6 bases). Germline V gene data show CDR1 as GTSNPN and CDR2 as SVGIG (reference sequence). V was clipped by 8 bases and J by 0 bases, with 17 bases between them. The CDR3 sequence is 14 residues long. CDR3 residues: CAGQQGTYSYEQYF. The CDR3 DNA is TGTGCCGGCCAACAGGGAACCTACTCCTACGAGCAGTACTTC.

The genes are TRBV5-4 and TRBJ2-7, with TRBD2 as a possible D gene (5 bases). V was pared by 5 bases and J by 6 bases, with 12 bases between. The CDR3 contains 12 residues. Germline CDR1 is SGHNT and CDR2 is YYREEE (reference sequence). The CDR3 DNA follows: TGTGCCAGCAGTCAGGAGGTAGGCGAGCAGTACTTC. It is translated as CASSQEVGEQYF.

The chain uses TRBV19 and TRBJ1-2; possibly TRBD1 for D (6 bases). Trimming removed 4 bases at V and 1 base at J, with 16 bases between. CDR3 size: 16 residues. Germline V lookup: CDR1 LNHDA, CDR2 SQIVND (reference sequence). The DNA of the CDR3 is TGTGCCAGTAGTACTAGGACAGCACAGATTAACTATGGCTACACCTTC. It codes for CASSTRTAQINYGYTF.

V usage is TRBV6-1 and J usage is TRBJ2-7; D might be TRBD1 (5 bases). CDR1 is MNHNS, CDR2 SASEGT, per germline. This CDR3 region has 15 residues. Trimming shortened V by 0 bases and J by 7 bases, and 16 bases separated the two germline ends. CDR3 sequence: CASSEAHQGMGEQYF. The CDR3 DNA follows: TGTGCCAGCAGTGAAGCGCATCAGGGAATGGGTGAGCAGTACTTC.

In DNA, the CDR3 is TGTGCCAGTAGTATATTGAAGCGGACAGGGAATCAGCCCCAGCATTTT. Translated, it gives CASSILKRTGNQPQHF. The V gene is TRBV19, the J gene TRBJ1-5, with 8 bases lining up with TRBD1. The CDR3 is 16 amino acids. Unmatched junction bases numbered 7, after V lost 2 bases and J lost 4 bases. The germline V gene has CDR1 LNHDA and CDR2 SQIVND (reference sequence).

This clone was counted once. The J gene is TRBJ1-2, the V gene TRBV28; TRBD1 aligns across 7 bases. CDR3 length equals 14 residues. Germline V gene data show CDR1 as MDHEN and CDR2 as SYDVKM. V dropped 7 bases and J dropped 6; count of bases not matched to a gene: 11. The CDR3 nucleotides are TGTGCCAGCACCCGGTTCGACAGGGCTAATGGCTACACCTTC. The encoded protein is CASTRFDRANGYTF.